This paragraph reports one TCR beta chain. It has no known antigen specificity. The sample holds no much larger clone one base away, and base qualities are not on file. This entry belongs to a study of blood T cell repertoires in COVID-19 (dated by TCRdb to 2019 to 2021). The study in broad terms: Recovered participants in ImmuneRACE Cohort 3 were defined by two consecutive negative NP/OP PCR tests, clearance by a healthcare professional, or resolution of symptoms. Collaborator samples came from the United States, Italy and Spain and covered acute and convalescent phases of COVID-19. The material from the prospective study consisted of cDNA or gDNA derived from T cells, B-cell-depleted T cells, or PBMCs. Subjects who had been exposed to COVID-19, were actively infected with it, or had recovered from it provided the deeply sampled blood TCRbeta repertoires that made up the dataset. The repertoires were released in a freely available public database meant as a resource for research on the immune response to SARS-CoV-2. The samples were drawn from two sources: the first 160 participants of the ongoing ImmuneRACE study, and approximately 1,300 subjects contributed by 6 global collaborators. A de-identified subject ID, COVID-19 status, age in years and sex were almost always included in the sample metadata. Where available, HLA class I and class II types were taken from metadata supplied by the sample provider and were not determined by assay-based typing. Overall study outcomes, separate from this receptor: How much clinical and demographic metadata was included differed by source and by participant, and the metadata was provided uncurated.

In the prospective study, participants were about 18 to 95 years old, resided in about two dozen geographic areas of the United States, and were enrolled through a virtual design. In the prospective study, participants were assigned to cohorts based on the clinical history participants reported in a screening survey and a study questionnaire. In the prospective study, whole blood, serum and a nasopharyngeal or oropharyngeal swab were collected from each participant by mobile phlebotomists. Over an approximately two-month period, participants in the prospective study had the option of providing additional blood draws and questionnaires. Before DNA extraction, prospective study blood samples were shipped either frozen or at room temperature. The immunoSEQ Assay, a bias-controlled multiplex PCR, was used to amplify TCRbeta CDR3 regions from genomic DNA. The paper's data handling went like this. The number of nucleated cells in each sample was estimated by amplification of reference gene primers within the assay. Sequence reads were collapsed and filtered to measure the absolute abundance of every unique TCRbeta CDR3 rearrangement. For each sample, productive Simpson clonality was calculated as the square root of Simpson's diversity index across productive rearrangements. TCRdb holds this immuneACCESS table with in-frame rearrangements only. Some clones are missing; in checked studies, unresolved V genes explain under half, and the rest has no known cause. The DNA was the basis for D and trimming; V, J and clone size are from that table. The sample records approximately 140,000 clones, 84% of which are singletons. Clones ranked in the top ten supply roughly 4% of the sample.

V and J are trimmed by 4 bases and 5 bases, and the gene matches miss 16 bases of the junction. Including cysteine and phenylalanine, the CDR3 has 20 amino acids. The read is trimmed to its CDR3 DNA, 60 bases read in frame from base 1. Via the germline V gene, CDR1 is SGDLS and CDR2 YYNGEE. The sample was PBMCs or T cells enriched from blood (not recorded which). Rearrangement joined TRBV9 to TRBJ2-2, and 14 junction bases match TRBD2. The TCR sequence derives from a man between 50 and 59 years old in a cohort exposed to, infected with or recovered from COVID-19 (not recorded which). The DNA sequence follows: TGTGCCAGCAGCTTCTCTAAACCGGGACTAGCGGGAGATGGGACCGGGGAGCTGTTTTTT. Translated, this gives CASSFSKPGLAGDGTGELFF.